The 28 T cell receptor beta chains below come from one sample, sequenced in a study of a mutant IDH1 vaccine in newly diagnosed glioma. The protocol was immunoSEQ multiplex PCR, while the TCRdb copy is restricted to in-frame clones and leaves out a portion. The table records 15,000 to 20,000 clones, about 80% of them present only once. Time point noted: baseline, week 1 (first vaccination visit). Treatment reported: pre-vaccination baseline after standard-of-care therapy. The specimen was PBMCs, collected from a glioma patient treated with radiotherapy, temozolomide or both. Receptors were obtained from a man aged 35 to 55 with glioma.

The chain recombines TRBV7-9 with TRBJ2-7; 13 bases fit TRBD2. Germline V gives CDR1 SEHNR, CDR2 FQNEAQ (reference sequence). J was trimmed by 4 bases and V by 5 bases; bases with no gene match: 5. The CDR3 spans 15 residues. The CDR3 reads CASSATSGRWYEQYV. CDR3 DNA sequence: TGTGCCAGCAGCGCGACTAGCGGGAGGTGGTACGAGCAGTACGTC.

V is TRBV7-2 and J is TRBJ2-5, with 12 bases matching TRBD2. The closer fit of TRBJ2-7 to the DNA end suggests the J call may be wrong. This CDR3 has 18 residues. Germline V gives CDR1 SGHTA, CDR2 FQGNSA. This CDR3 is CASSLATSGRTVGYEQYF. DNA for the CDR3: TGTGCCAGCAGCTTAGCGACTAGCGGGAGAACCGTAGGGTACGAGCAGTACTTC.

The rearrangement links TRBV4-3 to TRBJ1-2; a weak D match, TRBD1 (6 bases). Germline CDR1 reads LGHNA; CDR2 reads YSLEER. Between the trimmed V and J ends, which lost 3 bases and 2 bases, there was a span of 10 bases. The CDR3 is 14 residues long. CDR3 residues: CASSQGTSNYGYTF. The CDR3 DNA is TGCGCCAGCAGCCAGGGGACATCCAACTATGGCTACACCTTC.

The chain couples TRBV15 to TRBJ1-1; D is undetermined. Trimming took off 0 bases at V and 0 bases at J, with 8 bases between the two ends. CDR1 and CDR2 from the germline V gene are LNHNV and YYDKDF (reference sequence). CDR3 length: 15 residues. The CDR3 DNA is TGTGCCACCAGCAGAGACCTGAGGTTGAACACTGAAGCTTTCTTT. Residues: CATSRDLRLNTEAFF.

The V gene is TRBV7-8, the J gene TRBJ2-1, with TRBD2 identical over 10 bases. Per germline, CDR1 SGHVS and CDR2 FQNEAQ. With V trimmed by 3 bases and J by 0 bases, 5 bases remained unmatched. The CDR3 contains 17 residues. The CDR3 DNA is TGTGCCAGCAGCTTTGAGCGGGGGGGCCCCTCCTACAATGAGCAGTTCTTC. Encoded protein: CASSFERGGPSYNEQFF.

V and J are TRBV6-1 and TRBJ2-5; D remains ambiguous. V lost 3 bases to trimming and J lost 2 bases, with 7 bases between them. The CDR3 is 13 amino acids. Germline loops: CDR1 MNHNS, CDR2 SASEGT. Here the CDR3 reads CASSEVMQETQYF. The DNA of the CDR3 is TGTGCCAGCAGTGAGGTAATGCAAGAGACCCAGTACTTC.

The rearrangement uses TRBV7-2 and TRBJ1-5; D unresolved. This CDR3 region has 12 residues. The germline V and J ends were trimmed by 5 bases and 3 bases, with 5 bases remaining between them. Germline CDR1 SGHTA, CDR2 FQGNSA. The CDR3 sequence is CASSRDNQPQHF. Written as DNA, the CDR3 is TGTGCCAGCAGCCGCGACAATCAGCCCCAGCATTTT. Using reference TRBV7-2 and TRBJ1-5 for the parts outside the CDR3, the full variable domain is GAGVSQSPSNKVTEKGKDVELRCDPISGHTALYWYRQSLGQGLEFLIYFQGNSAPDKSGLPSDRFSAERTGGSVSTLTIQRTQQEDSAVYLCASSRDNQPQHFGDGTRLSIL.

This chain connects TRBV18 to TRBJ1-1, with 8 positions matching TRBD1. Germline lookup yields CDR1 KGHSH and CDR2 LQKENI. V trimming: 4 bases; J trimming: 1 base; junction bases outside the gene matches: 5. The CDR3 contains 15 residues. CDR3 DNA: TGTGCCAGCTCACTGGACAGGGTATGGAACACTGAAGCTTTCTTT. Its protein product is CASSLDRVWNTEAFF.

V usage is TRBV11-2 and J usage is TRBJ2-1; 8 nucleotides line up with TRBD1. Germline trimming cut 4 bases from V and 5 bases from J; bases unmatched to any gene: 7. This CDR3 is built from 15 residues. Looked up from germline, CDR1 is SGHAT and CDR2 is FQNNGV. CDR3: CASSWVGDRNNEQFF. The CDR3 nucleotides read TGTGCCAGCAGCTGGGTAGGGGACAGGAACAATGAGCAGTTCTTC. Using reference TRBV11-2 and TRBJ2-1 for the parts outside the CDR3, the full variable domain is EAGVAQSPRYKIIEKRQSVAFWCNPISGHATLYWYQQILGQGPKLLIQFQNNGVVDDSQLPKDRFSAERLKGVDSTLKIQPAKLEDSAVYLCASSWVGDRNNEQFFGPGTRLTVL.

V is TRBV7-7 and J is TRBJ2-7, with TRBD1 as a possible D gene (5 bases). V gave up 3 bases and J gave up 5 bases, with 11 bases separating them. The CDR3 totals 13 residues. CDR1 and CDR2 (germline): SSHAT, FNYEAQ (reference sequence). CDR3 sequence: CASSLSDSHEQYF. In DNA form, the CDR3 reads TGTGCCAGCAGCTTGTCCGACAGCCACGAGCAGTACTTC. Complete variable domain (other parts from reference TRBV7-7 and TRBJ2-7): GAGVSQSPRYKVTKRGQDVTLRCDPISSHATLYWYQQALGQGPEFLTYFNYEAQPDKSGLPSDRFSAERPEGSISTLTIQRTEQRDSAMYRCASSLSDSHEQYFGPGTRLTVT.

V and J are TRBV11-3 and TRBJ2-1; D not resolved. This CDR3 has 17 residues. The germline gives CDR1 SGHNT, CDR2 YENEEA. The V end lost 0 bases, the J end lost 6 bases, and 18 bases lay between the germline ends. The CDR3 DNA sequence: TGTGCCAGCAGCTTAGATAAAGGCGACTTAAATTCCAATGAGCAGTTCTTC. The encoded protein is CASSLDKGDLNSNEQFF.

This clone was counted only a few times. The chain links TRBV5-4 to TRBJ2-1; 9 bases fit TRBD1. The germline V gene has CDR1 SGHNT and CDR2 YYREEE (reference sequence). The CDR3 runs 16 residues. Trimming at V came to 4 bases and at J to 10 bases, leaving 15 bases not matched to a gene. This CDR3 is CASSLTGTGLLGEQFF. For the CDR3, the DNA is TGTGCCAGCAGCCTAACCGGGACAGGGCTTTTGGGCGAGCAGTTCTTC.

The chain combines TRBV11-2 with TRBJ2-7; 9 positions agree with TRBD2. The V gene end was trimmed by 0 bases and the J gene end by 5 bases; junction bases not matched to a gene: 8. Germline loops: CDR1 SGHAT, CDR2 FQNNGV. The CDR3 contains 16 residues. The CDR3 DNA sequence: TGTGCCAGCAGCTTAGAAGGGCGGGAGGGCCTCGACGAGCAGTACGTC. Translating gives CASSLEGREGLDEQYV.

V is TRBV7-9 and J is TRBJ1-1, with unresolved D. Per the germline V gene, CDR1 is SEHNR and CDR2 is FQNEAQ (reference sequence). The ends were cut back, 3 bases at V and 0 bases at J, with 14 bases in the middle. This CDR3 contains 16 residues. In DNA form, the CDR3 reads TGTGCCAGCAGCTTCTATCGGGCAGCAATGAACACTGAAGCTTTCTTT. It codes for CASSFYRAAMNTEAFF.

This clone appeared once. The chain recombines TRBV9 with TRBJ2-5; D perhaps matches TRBD2 (7 bases). In germline, CDR1 is SGDLS, CDR2 YYNGEE. The CDR3 loop spans 15 amino acids. V gave up 4 bases and J gave up 1 base, with 14 bases separating them. The CDR3 is CASSSRGGIQETQYF. Here the CDR3 DNA reads TGTGCCAGCAGCTCTAGGGGGGGGATCCAAGAGACCCAGTACTTC.

The rearrangement joins TRBV6-6 to TRBJ1-1, with 7 bases that match TRBD1. In germline, CDR1 is MNHNY, CDR2 SVGAGI (reference sequence). V lost 0 bases and J lost 3; bases outside the gene matches: 7. The CDR3 is 16 amino acids. In DNA, the CDR3 is TGTGCCAGCAGTTACTCGACGACAGGGCGCGACACTGAAGCTTTCTTT. It is translated as CASSYSTTGRDTEAFF.

In this sample, this clone turned up once. V gene TRBV4-3 combines with J gene TRBJ1-1, with no clear D. This CDR3 region has 13 residues. Looked up from germline, CDR1 is LGHNA and CDR2 is YSLEER. Trimming removed 1 base at V and 1 base at J, with 4 bases between. CDR3 loop: CASSQGPNTEAFF. The CDR3 DNA reads as TGCGCCAGCAGCCAAGGTCCGAACACTGAAGCTTTCTTT.

The chain is built from TRBV5-1 and TRBJ2-1, with TRBD1 matching over 8 bases. The junction had 12 bases not matched to a gene; V was cut back by 2 bases and J by 8 bases. The CDR3 is 16 amino acids. Germline V gene sequence: CDR1 SGHRS, CDR2 YFSETQ. The chain's CDR3 is CASSLTRDPGGYEQFF. The CDR3 coding sequence is TGCGCCAGCAGCTTAACCCGGGACCCAGGGGGCTATGAGCAGTTCTTC.

The genes are TRBV7-9 and TRBJ1-5; D gene uncertain. Trimming took 5 bases from V and 2 from J, leaving 13 bases between them. This CDR3 comprises 15 residues. The germline V gene encodes CDR1 SEHNR and CDR2 FQNEAQ (reference sequence). For the CDR3, the DNA is TGTGCCAGCAGCCGCGACCCGGCTGGCAATCAGCCCCAGCATTTT. Amino acid sequence: CASSRDPAGNQPQHF.

This clone has just one count. J is TRBJ2-2 and V is TRBV6-1; maybe TRBD1 (5 bases). With 7 bases removed from V and 4 bases from J, the gap between germline ends came to 10 bases. Germline V gene data show CDR1 as MNHNS and CDR2 as SASEGT. The CDR3 sequence is 13 residues long. CDR3 amino acids: CASNIGVTGELFF. For the CDR3, the DNA is TGTGCCAGCAATATAGGGGTCACCGGGGAGCTGTTTTTT.

The table lists this clone with a count of one. This sequence joins TRBV4-2 and TRBJ2-5; no definite D call. V was cut by 5 bases and J by 0 bases, with 7 bases left in between. This CDR3 comprises 13 residues. Germline V gene sequence: CDR1 LGHNA, CDR2 YNFKEQ. The CDR3 is CASSRNDQETQYF. As DNA, the CDR3 is TGTGCCAGCAGCAGGAACGACCAAGAGACCCAGTACTTC.

The V call is TRBV4-1, the J call TRBJ2-1, with unresolved D. V was clipped by 4 bases and J by 7 bases, with 14 bases between them. Germline V gives CDR1 MGHRA, CDR2 YSYEKL. This CDR3 is built from 14 residues. The CDR3 nucleotides are TGCGCCAGCAGCCCAGGTTCTCAGGCAAATGAGCAGTTCTTC. Translation gives CASSPGSQANEQFF.

The chain recombines TRBV2 with TRBJ2-5; D not certain. Germline V gene sequence: CDR1 SNHLY, CDR2 FYNNEI. Trimming pared 3 bases from V and 4 bases from J, leaving 15 bases between. This CDR3 region has 15 residues. CDR3: CASSEDNTRLETQYF. The CDR3 DNA follows: TGTGCCAGCAGTGAGGATAATACGCGTTTAGAGACCCAGTACTTC.

The CDR3 sequence is CASSEKGRRKSSYEQYF. In DNA form, the CDR3 reads TGTGCCAGCAGTGAAAAAGGACGCCGGAAGAGCTCCTACGAGCAGTACTTC. This rearrangement joins TRBV25-1 to TRBJ2-7; D call uncertain. The V gene lost 2 bases and the J gene lost 0 bases, with 17 bases spanning the gap. CDR1 is MGHDK and CDR2 is SYGVNS in the germline V gene. The CDR3 is 17 residues long.

This clone was detected once. The chain combines TRBV27 with TRBJ2-7; 8 bases map to TRBD1. This CDR3 region has 15 residues. Germline lookup yields CDR1 MNHEY and CDR2 SMNVEV (reference sequence). Germline trimming cut 2 bases from V and 2 bases from J; bases unmatched to any gene: 5. The CDR3, as DNA: TGTGCCAGCAGTTTAAGACAGGGGAATGCCTACGAGCAGTACGTC. This codes for CASSLRQGNAYEQYV.

The chain joins TRBV10-3 to TRBJ2-7, with D perhaps matching TRBD2 (6 bases). CDR1 is ENHRY, CDR2 SYGVKD, per germline. The CDR3 is made up of 15 amino acids. The germline V and J ends were trimmed by 3 bases and 5 bases, with 17 bases remaining between them. CDR3: CAISDSGEVKDEQYF. CDR3 sequence (DNA): TGTGCCATCAGTGATAGTGGGGAGGTGAAAGACGAGCAGTACTTC.

The chain is built from TRBV5-1 and TRBJ2-2; 8 positions match TRBD1. J was trimmed by 6 bases and V by 1 base; bases with no gene match: 2. This CDR3 has 14 amino acids. Germline CDR1 SGHRS, CDR2 YFSETQ. The CDR3 sequence is CASSLIQGAGELFF. CDR3 nucleotides: TGCGCCAGCAGCTTGATACAGGGGGCCGGGGAGCTGTTTTTT. The full variable domain, rest sourced from reference TRBV5-1 and TRBJ2-2, is KAGVTQTPRYLIKTRGQQVTLSCSPISGHRSVSWYQQTPGQGLQFLFEYFSETQRNKGNFPGRFSGRQFSNSRSEMNVSTLELGDSALYLCASSLIQGAGELFFGEGSRLTVL.

The rearrangement uses TRBV11-2 and TRBJ2-7, with D tentatively TRBD2 (7 bases). The germline CDR1 and CDR2 sequences are SGHAT and FQNNGV. The CDR3 has 16 residues. V was pared by 6 bases and J by 0 bases, with 18 bases between. The CDR3 DNA follows: TGTGCCAGCAGTCCCCTTGGGGGCGGGAGCTCCTACGAGCAGTACGTC. This translates into CASSPLGGGSSYEQYV.